What follows are 14 T cell receptor beta chains derived from one specimen sequenced in a study of blood T cell repertoires in COVID-19. Sequencing used immunoSEQ multiplex PCR; TCRdb keeps in-frame clones, though not all of them. The sample holds roughly 280,000 clones, about nine tenths seen once. Material: peripheral blood. All receptors derive from a woman in her 30s with COVID-19, enrolled during active disease.

This chain connects TRBV19 to TRBJ1-5; D not resolved. CDR3 length: 12 residues. Germline lookup yields CDR1 LNHDA and CDR2 SQIVND (reference sequence). V lost 4 bases to trimming and J lost 6 bases, with 7 bases between them. In DNA form, the CDR3 reads TGTGCCAGTAGTAGGGAGGGTCAGCCCCAGCATTTT. Translation: CASSREGQPQHF.

The chain has TRBV28 and TRBJ2-7, with TRBD1 matching over 9 bases. The CDR3 consists of 14 residues. Looked up from germline, CDR1 is MDHEN and CDR2 is SYDVKM. V lost 7 bases and J lost 3; bases outside the gene matches: 7. The CDR3 reads CASTRYRGHYEQYF. The CDR3 region has the DNA TGTGCCAGCACCAGGTACAGGGGGCACTACGAGCAGTACTTC.

This clone was seen a single time. This rearrangement joins TRBV11-3 to TRBJ2-5; D remains ambiguous. The germline V gene has CDR1 SGHNT and CDR2 YENEEA. The V end lost 4 bases, the J end lost 2 bases, and 8 bases lay between the germline ends. CDR3 length: 13 residues. CDR3 protein: CASSSVTQETQYF. CDR3 sequence (DNA): TGTGCCAGCAGCTCAGTCACACAAGAGACCCAGTACTTC.

This chain links TRBV4-1 with TRBJ2-1, with 8 bases lining up with TRBD2. Germline CDR1 and CDR2: MGHRA and YSYEKL. The trim removed 3 bases at V and 9 bases at J, leaving 4 bases unmatched. The CDR3 has 13 residues. As DNA, the CDR3 is TGCGCCAGCAGCCATAACAGCGGGAGTGAGCAGTTCTTC. Its protein is CASSHNSGSEQFF.

The gene calls are TRBV12-3 or TRBV12-4 and TRBJ2-4; 7 bases agree with TRBD1. This CDR3 contains 13 residues. Trimming at V came to 4 bases and at J to 7 bases, leaving 4 bases not matched to a gene. The CDR3 DNA reads TGTGCCAGCAGTTCTGTACAGGGGAACATTCAGTACTTC. Protein sequence: CASSSVQGNIQYF.

Of note for this clone: Other nucleotide sequences from this sample produce the same CDR3. The gene calls are TRBV24-1 and TRBJ1-5; D call uncertain. CDR1 is KGHDR and CDR2 is SFDVKD in the germline V gene. V gave up 2 bases and J gave up 4 bases, with 2 bases separating them. This CDR3 region has 12 residues. CDR3 loop: CATSDSNQPQHF. CDR3 nucleotide sequence: TGTGCCACCAGTGATTCTAATCAGCCCCAGCATTTT.

This sequence joins TRBV5-5 and TRBJ2-3, with D tentatively TRBD2 (6 bases). Germline V lookup: CDR1 SGHKS, CDR2 YYEKEE (reference sequence). This CDR3 is built from 14 residues. Trimming shortened V by 3 bases and J by 5 bases, and 13 bases separated the two germline ends. This CDR3 is CASSSQGGEDTQYF. CDR3 bases: TGTGCCAGCAGCTCCCAGGGCGGGGAAGATACGCAGTATTTT.

This chain links TRBV6-1 with TRBJ2-1; unclear D gene. Germline V gene sequence: CDR1 MNHNS, CDR2 SASEGT. This CDR3 contains 12 residues. V dropped 3 bases and J dropped 8 bases, with 8 bases sitting between them. This CDR3 reads CASSDYKDEQFF. Written as DNA, the CDR3 is TGTGCCAGCAGTGATTACAAAGATGAGCAGTTCTTC.

The V and J genes are TRBV5-1 and TRBJ1-1; TRBD1 matches 8 bases. V shed 4 bases and J 4 bases; nucleotides not matched to a gene: 12. Looked up from germline, CDR1 is SGHRS and CDR2 is YFSETQ. This CDR3 comprises 16 residues. The DNA of the CDR3 is TGCGCCAGCAGCCCCGGACAGGGCCTCCTTACCACTGAAGCTTTCTTT. Its translation: CASSPGQGLLTTEAFF.

This chain connects TRBV28 to TRBJ2-1; TRBD2 is a possible D gene (5 bases). The V end lost 5 bases, the J end lost 6 bases, and 17 bases lay between the germline ends. The CDR3 contains 15 residues. Germline V gives CDR1 MDHEN, CDR2 SYDVKM. The CDR3 nucleotides are TGTGCCAGCAGTCTCTCCCTCGGCCGGGGCAATGAGCAGTTCTTC. Its translation is CASSLSLGRGNEQFF.

This clone was found once. V gene TRBV6-5 combines with J gene TRBJ2-7, with D unresolved. The germline V gene has CDR1 MNHEY and CDR2 SVGAGI. The CDR3 contains 14 residues. Trimming stripped 5 bases from V and 2 bases from J, with 13 bases between. CDR3: CASSRHSSAYEQYF. The CDR3, as DNA: TGTGCCAGCAGTCGCCACAGCTCGGCCTACGAGCAGTACTTC.

The chain uses TRBV6-6 and TRBJ2-5; 10 bases are a match to TRBD1. The germline gives CDR1 MNHNY, CDR2 SVGAGI (reference sequence). CDR3 length equals 18 residues. The J segment lost 5 bases and the V segment lost 5 bases, leaving 17 bases of the junction unmatched. In DNA form, the CDR3 reads TGTGCCAGCAGTCCGCAAAATCCGGACAGGGGGTTTGTGGAGACCCAGTACTTC. This gives the protein CASSPQNPDRGFVETQYF.

The chain has TRBV28 and TRBJ2-2; D not certain. Germline assignment: CDR1 MDHEN and CDR2 SYDVKM. The CDR3 is 14 residues long. V dropped 2 bases and J dropped 2 bases, with 6 bases sitting between them. In DNA form, the CDR3 reads TGTGCCAGCAGTTTAACACAAAACACCGGGGAGCTGTTTTTT. Amino acid sequence: CASSLTQNTGELFF. The variable domain in full, completed from reference TRBV28 and TRBJ2-2, reads DVKVTQSSRYLVKRTGEKVFLECVQDMDHENMFWYRQDPGLGLRLIYFSYDVKMKEKGDIPEGYSVSREKKERFSLILESASTNQTSMYLCASSLTQNTGELFFGEGSRLTVL.

CDR3 nucleotides: TGTGCCAGCAGCTTAGCCCAGGGAAACACCGGGGAGCTGTTTTTT. Encoded protein: CASSLAQGNTGELFF. The chain joins TRBV7-9 to TRBJ2-2; perhaps TRBD1 as D (5 bases). Germline V lookup: CDR1 SEHNR, CDR2 FQNEAQ (reference sequence). This CDR3 has 15 residues. V was pared by 0 bases and J by 2 bases, with 7 bases between.